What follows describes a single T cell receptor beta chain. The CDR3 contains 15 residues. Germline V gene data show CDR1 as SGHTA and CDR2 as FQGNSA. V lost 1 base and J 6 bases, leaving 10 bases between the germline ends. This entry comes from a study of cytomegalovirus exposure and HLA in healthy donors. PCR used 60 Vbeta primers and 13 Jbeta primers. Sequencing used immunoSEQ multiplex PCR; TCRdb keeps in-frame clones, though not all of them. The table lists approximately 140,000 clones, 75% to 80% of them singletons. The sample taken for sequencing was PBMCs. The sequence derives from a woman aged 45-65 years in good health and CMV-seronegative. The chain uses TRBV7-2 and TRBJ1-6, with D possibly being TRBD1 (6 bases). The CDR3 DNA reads TGTGCCAGCAGCTTAGGACAGGTCCTTAATTCACCCCTCCACTTT. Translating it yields CASSLGQVLNSPLHF.